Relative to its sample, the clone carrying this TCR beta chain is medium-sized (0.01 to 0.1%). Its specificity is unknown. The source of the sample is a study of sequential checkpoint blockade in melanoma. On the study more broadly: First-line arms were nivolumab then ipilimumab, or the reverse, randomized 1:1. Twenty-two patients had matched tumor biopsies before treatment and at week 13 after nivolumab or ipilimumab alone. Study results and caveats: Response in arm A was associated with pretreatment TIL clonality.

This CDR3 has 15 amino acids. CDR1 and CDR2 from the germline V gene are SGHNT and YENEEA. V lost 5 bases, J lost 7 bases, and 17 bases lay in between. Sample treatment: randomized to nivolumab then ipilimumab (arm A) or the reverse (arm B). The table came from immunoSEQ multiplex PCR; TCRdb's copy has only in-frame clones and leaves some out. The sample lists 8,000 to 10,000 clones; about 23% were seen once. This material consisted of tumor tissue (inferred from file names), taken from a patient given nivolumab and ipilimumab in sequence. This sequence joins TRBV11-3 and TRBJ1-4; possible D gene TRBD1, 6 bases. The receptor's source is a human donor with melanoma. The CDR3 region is CASSPLPGQGEKLFF. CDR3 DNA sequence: TGTGCCAGCAGCCCACTACCGGGACAAGGTGAAAAACTGTTTTTT.